The clone carrying this T cell receptor (beta chain) has just a few counts. These data belong to a study of blood T cells in healthy people across ages. Primers used in a second PCR of roughly 7 to 11 cycles were a sample-barcoded 5' primer and a J-beta primer mix. TCRdb reprocessed the 5' RACE reads via MiXCR and lists one record per CDR3 protein. The sample includes 450,000 to 650,000 distinct CDR3 sequences, approximately 25% seen only once; the top ten take around 10%. This sample also belongs to another study, concerning T cells of mothers and their children. Turning to that study: Sequencing got over 8.5 million TCR beta CDR3 reads from each mother and some 3 million from each child.

Material: blood. The sequence was obtained from a boy aged 10-17 years in good health.

As DNA, the CDR3 is TGTGCCAGTAGTATATTACCGGGACAGGGGGCAAAGGAGCAGTTCTTC. Translated, it gives CASSILPGQGAKEQFF. This chain joins TRBV19 and TRBJ2-1; TRBD1 matches at 12 bases. The CDR3 runs 16 residues. After removal of 2 bases from V and 10 bases from J, the junction contained 9 bases not matched to a gene. CDR1 and CDR2 from the germline V gene are LNHDA and SQIVND (reference sequence).